This TCR beta chain was identified in a study of T cell changes during pregnancy in multiple sclerosis. Repertoires were generated with immunoSEQ multiplex PCR, while TCRdb's copy carries only in-frame clones and drops some. This repertoire shows approximately 90,000 clones, over 90% found once; its top ten account for around 0.86%. The CDR3 covers 13 residues. Germline V gives CDR1 MDHEN, CDR2 SYDVKM. V lost 11 bases and J lost 6; bases outside the gene matches: 10. This clone was seen only once. This TCR was sampled from a female donor with multiple sclerosis, enrolled in a pregnancy study. This specimen consisted of peripheral blood, obtained in the third trimester of pregnancy. The chain is built from TRBV28 and TRBJ2-7; the match to TRBD2 covers 10 bases. CDR3 sequence: CAVMSGRAFEQYF. CDR3 DNA: TGTGCCGTTATGAGCGGGAGGGCCTTCGAGCAGTACTTC.